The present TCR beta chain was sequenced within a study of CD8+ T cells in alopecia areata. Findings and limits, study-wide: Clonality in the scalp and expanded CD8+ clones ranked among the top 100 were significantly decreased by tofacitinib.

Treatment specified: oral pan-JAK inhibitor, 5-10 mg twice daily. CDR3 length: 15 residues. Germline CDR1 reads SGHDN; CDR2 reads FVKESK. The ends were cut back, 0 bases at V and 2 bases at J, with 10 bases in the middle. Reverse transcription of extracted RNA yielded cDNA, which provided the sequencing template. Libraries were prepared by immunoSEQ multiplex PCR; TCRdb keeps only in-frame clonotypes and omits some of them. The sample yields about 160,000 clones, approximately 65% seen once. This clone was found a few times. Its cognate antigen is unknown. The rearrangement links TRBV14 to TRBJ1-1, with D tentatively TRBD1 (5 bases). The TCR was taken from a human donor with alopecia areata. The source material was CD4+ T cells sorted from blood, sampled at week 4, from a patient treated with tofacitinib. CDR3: CASSQDLGGNTEAFF. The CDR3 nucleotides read TGTGCCAGCAGCCAAGATTTGGGGGGAAACACTGAAGCTTTCTTT. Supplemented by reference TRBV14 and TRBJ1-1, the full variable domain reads EAGVTQFPSHSVIEKGQTVTLRCDPISGHDNLYWYRRVMGKEIKFLLHFVKESKQDESGMPNNRFLAERTGGTYSTLKVQPAELEDSGVYFCASSQDLGGNTEAFFGQGTRLTVV.